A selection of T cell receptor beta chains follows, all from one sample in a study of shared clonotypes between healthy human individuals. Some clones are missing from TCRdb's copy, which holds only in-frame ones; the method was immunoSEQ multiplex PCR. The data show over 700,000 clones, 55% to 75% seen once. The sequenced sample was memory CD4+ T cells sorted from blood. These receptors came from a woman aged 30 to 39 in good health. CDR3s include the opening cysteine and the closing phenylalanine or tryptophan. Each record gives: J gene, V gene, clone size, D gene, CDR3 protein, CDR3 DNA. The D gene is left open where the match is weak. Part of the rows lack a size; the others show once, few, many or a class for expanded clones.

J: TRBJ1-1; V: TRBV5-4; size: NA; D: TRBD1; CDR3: CASSSKDRVNTEAFF; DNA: TGTGCCAGCAGCTCCAAGGACAGGGTCAACACTGAAGCTTTCTTT
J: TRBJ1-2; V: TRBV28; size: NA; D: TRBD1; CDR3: CASSRTGTVLNYGYTF; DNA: TGTGCCAGCAGTCGGACTGGGACAGTATTAAACTATGGCTACACCTTC
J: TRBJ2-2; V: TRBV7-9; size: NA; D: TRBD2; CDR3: CASSGIAGGHTGELFF; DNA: TGTGCCAGCAGCGGAATAGCGGGAGGCCACACCGGGGAGCTGTTTTTT
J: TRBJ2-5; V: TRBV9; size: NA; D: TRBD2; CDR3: CASSVVSAGGRGETQYF; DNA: TGTGCCAGCAGCGTAGTATCAGCGGGAGGTAGGGGAGAGACCCAGTACTTC
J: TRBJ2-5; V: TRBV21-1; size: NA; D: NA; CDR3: CASSKGGWAGTLGETQYF; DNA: TGTGCCAGCAGCAAAGGGGGATGGGCGGGGACCTTAGGGGAGACCCAGTACTTC
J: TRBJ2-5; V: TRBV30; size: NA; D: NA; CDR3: CAWSGQFQETQYF; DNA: TGTGCCTGGAGTGGACAGTTTCAAGAGACCCAGTACTTC
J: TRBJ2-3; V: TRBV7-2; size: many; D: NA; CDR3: CASSLNYLSTDTQYF; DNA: TGTGCCAGCAGCTTAAACTACCTAAGCACAGATACGCAGTATTTT
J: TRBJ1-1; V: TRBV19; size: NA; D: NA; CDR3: CASKRGQNTEAFF; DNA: TGTGCCAGTAAACGCGGACAGAACACTGAAGCTTTCTTT
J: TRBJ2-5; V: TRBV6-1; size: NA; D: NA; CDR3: CASSVGETQYF; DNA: TGTGCCAGCAGTGTAGGCGAGACCCAGTACTTC
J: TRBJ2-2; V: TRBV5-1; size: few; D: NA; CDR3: CASSPARVGDTGELFF; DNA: TGCGCCAGCAGCCCCGCTCGGGTCGGGGACACCGGGGAGCTGTTTTTT
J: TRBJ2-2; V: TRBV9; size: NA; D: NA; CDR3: CASSVADFRNTGELFF; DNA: TGTGCCAGCAGCGTAGCGGACTTCCGAAACACCGGGGAGCTGTTTTTT
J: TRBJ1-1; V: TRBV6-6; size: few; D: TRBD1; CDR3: CASSPGQGYTEAFF; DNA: TGTGCCAGCAGCCCGGGACAGGGGTACACTGAAGCTTTCTTT
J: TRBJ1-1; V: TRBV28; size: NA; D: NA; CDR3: CASSSAPAHTEAFF; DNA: TGTGCCAGCAGTTCCGCCCCTGCCCACACTGAAGCTTTCTTT
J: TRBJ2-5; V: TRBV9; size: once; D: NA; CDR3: CASSVGRRTAGETQYF; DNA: TGTGCCAGCAGCGTAGGTCGCCGGACGGCCGGAGAGACCCAGTACTTC
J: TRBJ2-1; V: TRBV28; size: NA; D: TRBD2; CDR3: CASSFPRLAGEKNEFF; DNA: TGTGCCAGCAGTTTTCCTAGGCTAGCGGGAGAAAAAAATGAGTTCTTC
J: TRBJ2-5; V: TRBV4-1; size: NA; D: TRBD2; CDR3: CASSQNLLLAGEETQYF; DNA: TGCGCCAGCAGCCAAAATCTTTTGCTAGCGGGAGAGGAGACCCAGTACTTC